The clone carrying this T cell receptor (beta chain) was observed a few times. The antigen is not known. The source of the sample is a study of T-cell reconstitution after alpha-beta-depleted transplantation in children. Points from the study as a whole: From newly produced T cells came most of the T-cell counts and diversity one year after transplant. The origin of alpha-beta T cells about two months after transplant was reportedly several hundred expanded graft clones.

Unique molecular identifiers were used to barcode this TCRbeta library. TCRdb independently ran MiXCR on the PCR reads; one entry per CDR3 protein. The sample holds about 240,000 distinct CDR3 sequences, about 26% seen once. Per germline, CDR1 DFQATT and CDR2 SNEGSKA (reference sequence). CDR3 length equals 15 residues. V lost 3 bases to trimming and J lost 5 bases, with 19 bases between them. The chain has TRBV20-1 and TRBJ1-2, with D tentatively TRBD1 (5 bases). The receptor's source is a girl aged 2 to 9 with Fanconi anemia, due to receive a stem cell transplant. Source: PBMCs, taken before TCRalphabeta/CD19-depleted stem cell transplant. CDR3 in amino acids: CSARLGQGEWYGYTF. CDR3 DNA: TGCAGTGCTAGGTTAGGGCAGGGCGAGTGGTATGGCTACACCTTC.